This TCR beta chain was sequenced for a study of shared clonotypes between healthy human individuals (TCRdb year 2020). About the full investigation: Three men and a couple of women, aged 18 to 49 years, made up the cohort. For each donor, three plates each were used for CD4 naive and CD4 memory, two plates were used for CD8 naive, and one plate was used for CD8 memory. Different laboratories and diverse techniques were used to prepare libraries and sequence TCR repertoires, to increase sequencing depth and limit assay-specific biases. Leukapheresis yielded between about 0.94 and 9 billion PBMCs per donor. Blood TCR repertoires of several healthy adults were deeply sequenced to estimate repertoire size and the extent of clonotype sharing between individuals.

Between the V and J ends, shortened by 2 bases and 10 bases respectively, the junction contains 14 bases. The cysteine opens and the phenylalanine closes a CDR3 of 13 amino acids. Here the CDR3 DNA is all that survives: 39 bases in frame from base 1. For CDR1 and CDR2, the germline V gene (reference sequence) lists WNHNN and SYGVQD. Points the paper makes about the study in general: Based on pairwise subsampling, the degree of clonotype sharing among donors was expected to be affected by sequencing depth. Sampling was restricted to blood, and TCR repertoires in tissue are likely to differ from TCR repertoires in blood. Even with the large sequencing depth, rarefaction of the sorted-subset datasets indicated that sequencing was incomplete. The genetic and exposure-history diversity represented was limited by the small number of donors. Naive subsets generally had larger estimated clonotype richness than memory subsets did. Roughly 5% of naive CD4, roughly 3.5% of naive CD8, roughly 2.5% of memory CD4, and approximately 0.4% of memory CD8 clonotypes were shared across several donors. Clonotypes shared by all four sorted-subset donors showed higher generation probabilities than non-shared clonotypes.

The donors were healthy, HIV-negative adults who had no recently reported acute infections or vaccinations. Every donor was a Caucasian adult living in Nashville, Tennessee, USA. CD4+ T cells were enriched by magnetic negative selection, after which naive cells were positively selected on CD45RA and the negative fraction was taken as the memory subset. Blood was obtained by leukapheresis, after which PBMCs were separated by Ficoll-Histopaque density gradient centrifugation and cryopreserved in liquid nitrogen vapor phase. Analytical flow cytometry was used to check the purity and quantity of every magnetically sorted T cell population. Each sorted fraction had its genomic DNA isolated and then quantified by UV absorbance on a Nanodrop 2000c. Using the deep immunoSEQ assay, multiplex PCR amplified TCR CDR3 regions from genomic DNA. Extracted genomic DNA from each cell subset was distributed evenly across all wells of several immunoSEQ 96-well plates, and each plate was treated as a replicate. Each replicate PCR for sorted subsets received about 180 ng genomic DNA, equal to tens of thousands of T cell genomes. Purified libraries were measured with a Qubit 3.0 fluorometer, size-checked on a Bioanalyzer 2100, and measured again with the KAPA Library Quantification kit. Every immunoSEQ 96-well plate was sequenced on a dedicated single-read 150-cycle Illumina NextSeq 550 flow cell. Regarding the original processing steps: Because the immunoSEQ output held only junctional sequences and lacked quality scores, the filtering could not match the filtering applied to full-length reads. To assign V/J genes and CDR3, sequences were annotated against IMGT germline references using PyIR, a Python wrapper for IgBLAST v1.9. Any read was removed if the V/J assignment was weak (E-value above 1e-6), the CDR3 was missing, or the read contained stop codons, out-of-frame junctions, or ambiguous translated residues. V3J clonotypes were defined by identical inferred V gene, J gene, and CDR3 amino acid sequence. The percentage overlap between two repertoires was calculated by dividing the number of shared unique clonotypes by the size of the smaller repertoire. RTK rarefaction, the Chao1 estimator, and Recon v2.1 estimates of unobserved clonotypes were used to assess repertoire richness. Generation probabilities for all TCRbeta clonotypes obtained by the gDNA method from a handful of donors were computed using OLGA. What TCRdb holds here is the immuneACCESS table cut down to in-frame rearrangements. Part of the clones is not present; checked against another copy, under half of the missing clones reflect an unresolved V gene, and the others are unexplained. V, J and clone size reflect that table, while D and trimming were determined from the DNA. In this sample the table shows some 1 million clones, about 74% of which occur a single time. Jointly, the top ten make up about 1.5% of the sample.

There are a few counts of this clone. Its target antigen remains unknown. No per-base quality is available; no much larger clone lies one base away. The origin of this receptor is a man between 18 and 35 years old in good health. The V gene is TRBV10-1 and the J gene is TRBJ1-1; matching of 6 bases hints at TRBD1 as the D gene. Sequencing was carried out using memory CD4+ T cells sorted from blood. Reading the label with the study, this specimen's cell subset or site is: CD45RA-negative fraction. The base sequence is TGCGCCAGCAGTGAGAACCAGGGGTTGGGAGCTTTCTTT. It is translated as CASSENQGLGAFF.